This T cell receptor beta chain is drawn from a study of T cell responses to AZD1222 COVID-19 vaccine. Study results and caveats: Reportedly, close to half of spike-specific TCRs are directed against unmutated variant regions. White British people made up most donors, females outnumbered males, and clonal diversity was possibly underestimated.

Clones were read by immunoSEQ multiplex PCR, and TCRdb kept only the in-frame ones, dropping some. The data contain under 150,000 clones, about 91% of them singletons. Worth noting for this clone: Its antigen is still unknown.

There are 15 residues in the CDR3. The germline V and J ends were trimmed by 6 bases and 5 bases, with 17 bases remaining between them. From germline, CDR1 is SGHTA and CDR2 FQGNSA. This chain uses TRBV7-2 with TRBJ1-5; TRBD1 might be the D (5 bases). The receptor's source is an adult in good health. This sample comprised peripheral blood, obtained on day 0 of AZD1222 vaccination. The CDR3 loop is CASSRFEGPDQPQHF. The CDR3 DNA reads TGTGCCAGCAGTCGTTTTGAGGGGCCCGATCAGCCCCAGCATTTT.